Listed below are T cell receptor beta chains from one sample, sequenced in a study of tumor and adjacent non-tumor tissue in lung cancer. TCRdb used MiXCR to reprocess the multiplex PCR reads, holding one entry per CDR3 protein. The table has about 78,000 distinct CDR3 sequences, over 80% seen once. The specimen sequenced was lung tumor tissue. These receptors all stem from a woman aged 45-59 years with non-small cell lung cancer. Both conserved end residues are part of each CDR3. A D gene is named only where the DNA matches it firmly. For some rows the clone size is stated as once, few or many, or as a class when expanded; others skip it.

cdr3_aa: CSVILAGENIQYF; cdr3_nt: TGCAGTGTCATACTAGCGGGAGAAAACATTCAGTACTTT; clone_size: .; j_call: TRBJ2-4; d_call: TRBD2; v_call: TRBV20-1
cdr3_aa: CVSSSATGTSGSRLQYF; cdr3_nt: TGTGTCAGCAGTTCCGCTACTGGGACTAGCGGGAGTCGTTTGCAGTACTTC; clone_size: .; j_call: TRBJ2-7; d_call: TRBD2; v_call: TRBV6-5
cdr3_aa: CSPRSPAYNEQFF; cdr3_nt: TGCAGTCCTAGATCCCCCGCGTACAATGAGCAGTTCTTC; clone_size: .; j_call: TRBJ2-1; d_call: .; v_call: TRBV20-1
cdr3_aa: CANSYTGVTEAFF; cdr3_nt: TGCGCCAACAGTTATACAGGGGTCACTGAAGCTTTCTTT; clone_size: .; j_call: TRBJ1-1; d_call: TRBD1; v_call: TRBV5-1
cdr3_aa: CATPVVGSGYTF; cdr3_nt: TGTGCCACCCCCGTCGTGGGGAGTGGCTACACCTTC; clone_size: .; j_call: TRBJ1-2; d_call: .; v_call: TRBV10-3
cdr3_aa: CSTSHQQQKETLYF; cdr3_nt: TGCAGTACTAGTCATCAACAGCAAAAAGAGACCCTGTACTTC; clone_size: .; j_call: TRBJ2-5; d_call: .; v_call: TRBV20-1
cdr3_aa: CASRSGHYQQFF; cdr3_nt: TGTGCCAGCAGATCGGGGCACTACCAGCAGTTCTTC; clone_size: once; j_call: TRBJ2-1; d_call: .; v_call: TRBV11-2
cdr3_aa: CASSFAQGRPSSSYNEQFF; cdr3_nt: TGTGCCAGCAGTTTCGCCCAGGGGAGGCCCTCGAGCTCCTACAATGAGCAGTTCTTC; clone_size: many; j_call: TRBJ2-1; d_call: .; v_call: TRBV28
cdr3_aa: CSVGVSSRQFF; cdr3_nt: TGCAGCGTTGGGGTCAGTAGTAGGCAGTTCTTC; clone_size: .; j_call: TRBJ2-1; d_call: .; v_call: TRBV29-1
cdr3_aa: CASRQTGSAGQPQHF; cdr3_nt: TGTGCCAGCAGACAGACAGGGAGTGCAGGGCAGCCCCAACATTTT; clone_size: .; j_call: TRBJ1-5; d_call: TRBD1; v_call: TRBV6-6
cdr3_aa: CASRYQRLGASNTRELLF; cdr3_nt: TGTGCCAGCAGATACCAGCGTTTAGGGGCCTCGAACACCCGGGAGCTGTTGTTT; clone_size: .; j_call: TRBJ2-2; d_call: .; v_call: TRBV6-2/TRBV6-3
cdr3_aa: CASNRNLDTGELFF; cdr3_nt: TGTGCCAGCAACAGAAACCTGGACACCGGGGAGCTGTTTTTT; clone_size: once; j_call: TRBJ2-2; d_call: .; v_call: TRBV11-2
cdr3_aa: CANSSRDRDYNEQSF; cdr3_nt: TGTGCCAACAGCTCCCGGGACAGGGACTACAATGAGCAGTCCTTC; clone_size: .; j_call: TRBJ2-1; d_call: TRBD1; v_call: TRBV5-6
cdr3_aa: CTSRPDSSRRSGVNVLTF; cdr3_nt: TGTACCAGCAGACCGGACAGCTCCAGACGATCTGGGGTCAACGTCCTGACTTTC; clone_size: .; j_call: TRBJ2-6; d_call: .; v_call: TRBV5-4
cdr3_aa: CGTRGQRADNSYEQYF; cdr3_nt: TGCGGTACTAGAGGCCAAAGGGCGGACAACTCCTACGAGCAGTACTTC; clone_size: .; j_call: TRBJ2-7; d_call: .; v_call: TRBV20-1
cdr3_aa: CASSLAPQGASSPLHF; cdr3_nt: TGCGCCAGCAGCTTGGCCCCACAGGGGGCGAGTTCACCCCTCCACTTT; clone_size: many; j_call: TRBJ1-6; d_call: TRBD1; v_call: TRBV5-1
cdr3_aa: CASRGIGVSTEAFF; cdr3_nt: TGTGCCAGCAGGGGGATAGGGGTCTCCACTGAAGCTTTCTTT; clone_size: .; j_call: TRBJ1-1; d_call: .; v_call: TRBV6-5
cdr3_aa: CASNAGDQETQYF; cdr3_nt: TGTGCCAGCAATGCCGGGGACCAAGAGACCCAGTACTTC; clone_size: .; j_call: TRBJ2-5; d_call: .; v_call: TRBV12-3/TRBV12-4
cdr3_aa: CPSSWTRPNTGELFF; cdr3_nt: TGTCCCAGCAGTTGGACTAGGCCCAACACTGGGGAGCTGTTTTTT; clone_size: .; j_call: TRBJ2-2; d_call: TRBD2; v_call: TRBV6-6
cdr3_aa: CVTSDLSVGQFF; cdr3_nt: TGTGTCACCAGTGATTTGTCGGTAGGGCAGTTCTTC; clone_size: .; j_call: TRBJ2-1; d_call: .; v_call: TRBV24-1
cdr3_aa: CATRNYTEALF; cdr3_nt: TGTGCCACCAGGAATTACACTGAAGCTTTATTT; clone_size: .; j_call: TRBJ1-1; d_call: .; v_call: TRBV6-1
cdr3_aa: CSARQGDYGYAF; cdr3_nt: TGCAGTGCTCGACAGGGAGACTATGGCTACGCCTTC; clone_size: .; j_call: TRBJ1-2; d_call: TRBD1; v_call: TRBV20-1
cdr3_aa: CASSLADGSEQYF; cdr3_nt: TGTGCCAGCAGCTTGGCCGATGGAAGTGAGCAGTACTTC; clone_size: once; j_call: TRBJ2-7; d_call: .; v_call: TRBV5-4
cdr3_aa: CASSRPPTDGETYNEQFF; cdr3_nt: TGTGCCAGTAGTCGGCCCCCCACAGATGGCGAGACCTACAATGAGCAGTTCTTC; clone_size: .; j_call: TRBJ2-1; d_call: .; v_call: TRBV12-3/TRBV12-4
cdr3_aa: CAIRGTCDELFF; cdr3_nt: TGTGCCATCAGGGGGACATGCGATGAGCTGTTCTTC; clone_size: .; j_call: TRBJ2-1; d_call: .; v_call: TRBV10-3
cdr3_aa: CRGDSLDYGYTF; cdr3_nt: TGCCGTGGTGACTCGTTGGACTATGGCTACACCTTC; clone_size: few; j_call: TRBJ1-2; d_call: .; v_call: TRBV29-1
cdr3_aa: CVSTSFYWRGTDTQYF; cdr3_nt: TGTGTCAGCACAAGCTTCTACTGGAGGGGCACAGATACGCAGTATTTT; clone_size: .; j_call: TRBJ2-3; d_call: .; v_call: TRBV28
cdr3_aa: CSAPSWGGTDTFF; cdr3_nt: TGCAGTGCCCCGAGTTGGGGAGGCACTGACACTTTCTTT; clone_size: .; j_call: TRBJ1-1; d_call: .; v_call: TRBV20-1
cdr3_aa: CASSLDSASAFF; cdr3_nt: TGTGCCAGCAGCCTCGACAGCGCCAGTGCTTTCTTT; clone_size: many; j_call: TRBJ1-1; d_call: .; v_call: TRBV5-6
cdr3_aa: CARRPTASDTLYF; cdr3_nt: TGTGCCCGCCGCCCCACCGCCTCAGATACGCTATATTTT; clone_size: .; j_call: TRBJ2-3; d_call: .; v_call: TRBV11-2
cdr3_aa: CASTYPGGPPGANVLSF; cdr3_nt: TGTGCCAGCACTTACCCAGGCGGACCCCCTGGGGCCAACGTCCTGTCTTTC; clone_size: .; j_call: TRBJ2-6; d_call: .; v_call: TRBV6-6
cdr3_aa: CASSADSGFGGGYEQFF; cdr3_nt: TGCGCCAGCAGTGCGGACAGCGGCTTTGGTGGTGGCTATGAGCAGTTCTTC; clone_size: .; j_call: TRBJ2-1; d_call: .; v_call: TRBV10-1